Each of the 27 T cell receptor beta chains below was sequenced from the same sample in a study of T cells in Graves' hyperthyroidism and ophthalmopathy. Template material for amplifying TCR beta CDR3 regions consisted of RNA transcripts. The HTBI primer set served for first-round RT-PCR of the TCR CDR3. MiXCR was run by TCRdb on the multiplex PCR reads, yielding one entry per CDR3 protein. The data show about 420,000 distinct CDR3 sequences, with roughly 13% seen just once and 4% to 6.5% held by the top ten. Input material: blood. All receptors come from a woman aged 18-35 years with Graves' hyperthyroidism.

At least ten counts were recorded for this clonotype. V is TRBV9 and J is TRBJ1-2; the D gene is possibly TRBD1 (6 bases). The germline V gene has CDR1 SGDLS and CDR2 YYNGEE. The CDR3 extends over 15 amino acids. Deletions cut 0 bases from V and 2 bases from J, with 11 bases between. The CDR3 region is CASSVGTARNYGYTF. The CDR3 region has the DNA TGTGCCAGCAGCGTAGGGACAGCTAGGAACTATGGCTACACCTTC.

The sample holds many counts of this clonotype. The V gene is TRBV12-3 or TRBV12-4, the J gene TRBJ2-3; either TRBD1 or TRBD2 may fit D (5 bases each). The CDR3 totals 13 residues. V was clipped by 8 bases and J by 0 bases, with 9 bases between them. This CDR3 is CASGDVSTDTQYF. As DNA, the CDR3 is TGTGCCAGCGGGGACGTTAGCACAGATACGCAGTATTTT.

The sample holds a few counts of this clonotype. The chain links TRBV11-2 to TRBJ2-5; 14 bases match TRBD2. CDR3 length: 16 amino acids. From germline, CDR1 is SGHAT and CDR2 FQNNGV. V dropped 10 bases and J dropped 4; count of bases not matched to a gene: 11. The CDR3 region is CATHGTSGSFGETQYF. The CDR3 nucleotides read TGTGCCACCCATGGGACTAGCGGGAGTTTTGGAGAGACCCAGTACTTC.

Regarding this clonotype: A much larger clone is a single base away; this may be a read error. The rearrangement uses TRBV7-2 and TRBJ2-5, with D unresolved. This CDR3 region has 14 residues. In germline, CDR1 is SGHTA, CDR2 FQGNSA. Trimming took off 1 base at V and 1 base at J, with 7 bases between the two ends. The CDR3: CASSLGPPQETQYF. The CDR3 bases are TGTGCCAGCAGCTTAGGCCCTCCCCAAGAGACCCAGTACTTC.

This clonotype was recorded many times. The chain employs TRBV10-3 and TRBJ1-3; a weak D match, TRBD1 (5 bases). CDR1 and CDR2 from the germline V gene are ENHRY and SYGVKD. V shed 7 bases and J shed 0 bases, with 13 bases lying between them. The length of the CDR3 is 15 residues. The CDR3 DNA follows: TGTGCCATCAACCCGGGACCCAGCTCTGGAAACACCATATATTTT. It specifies CAINPGPSSGNTIYF.

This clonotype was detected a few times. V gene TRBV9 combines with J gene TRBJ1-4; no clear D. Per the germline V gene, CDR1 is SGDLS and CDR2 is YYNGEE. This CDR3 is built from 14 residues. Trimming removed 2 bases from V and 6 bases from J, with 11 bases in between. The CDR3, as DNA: TGTGCCAGCAGCGTGTCCTCATTGGATGAAAAACTGTTTTTT. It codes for CASSVSSLDEKLFF.

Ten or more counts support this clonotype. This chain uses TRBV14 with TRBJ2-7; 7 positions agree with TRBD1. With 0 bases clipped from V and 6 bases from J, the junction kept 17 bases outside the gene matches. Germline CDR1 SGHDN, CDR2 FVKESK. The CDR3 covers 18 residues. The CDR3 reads CASSQDLALTGDFGEQYF. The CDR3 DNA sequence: TGTGCCAGCAGCCAAGACCTTGCACTAACAGGGGATTTCGGCGAGCAGTACTTC.

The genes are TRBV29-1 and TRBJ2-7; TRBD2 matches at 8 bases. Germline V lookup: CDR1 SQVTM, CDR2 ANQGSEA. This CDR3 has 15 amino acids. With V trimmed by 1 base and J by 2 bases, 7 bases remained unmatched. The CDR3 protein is CSVEVPPGGAYEQYF. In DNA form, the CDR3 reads TGCAGCGTTGAAGTACCGCCGGGGGGGGCCTACGAGCAGTACTTC.

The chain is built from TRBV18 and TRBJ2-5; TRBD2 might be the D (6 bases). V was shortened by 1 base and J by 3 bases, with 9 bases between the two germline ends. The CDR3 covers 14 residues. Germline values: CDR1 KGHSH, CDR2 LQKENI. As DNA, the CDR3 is TGTGCCAGCTCACCACTCTCGGGGGAAGAGACCCAGTACTTC. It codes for CASSPLSGEETQYF.

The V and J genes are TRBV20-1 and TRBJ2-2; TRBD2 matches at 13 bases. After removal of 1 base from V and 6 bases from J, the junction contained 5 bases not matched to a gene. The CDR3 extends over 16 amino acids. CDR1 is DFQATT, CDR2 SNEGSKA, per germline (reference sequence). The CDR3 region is CSARGPGLAGSGELFF. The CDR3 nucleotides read TGCAGTGCTAGAGGCCCGGGACTAGCGGGATCCGGGGAGCTGTTTTTT.

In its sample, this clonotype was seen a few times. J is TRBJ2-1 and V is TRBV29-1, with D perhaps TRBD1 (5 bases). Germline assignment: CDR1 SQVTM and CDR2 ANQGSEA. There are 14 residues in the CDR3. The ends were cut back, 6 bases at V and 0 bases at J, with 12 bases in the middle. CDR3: CSVIEGDSYNEQFF. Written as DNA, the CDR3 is TGCAGCGTCATAGAAGGGGACTCCTACAATGAGCAGTTCTTC.

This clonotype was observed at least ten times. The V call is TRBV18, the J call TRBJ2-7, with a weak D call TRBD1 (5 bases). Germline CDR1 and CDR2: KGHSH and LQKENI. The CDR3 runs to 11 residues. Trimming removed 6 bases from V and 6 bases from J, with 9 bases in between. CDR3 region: CASSGHSEQYF. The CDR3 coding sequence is TGTGCCAGCTCCGGACACTCCGAGCAGTACTTC. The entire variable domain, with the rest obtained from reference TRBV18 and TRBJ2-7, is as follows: NAGVMQNPRHLVRRRGQEARLRCSPMKGHSHVYWYRQLPEEGLKFMVYLQKENIIDESGMPKERFSAEFPKEGPSILRIQQVVRGDSAAYFCASSGHSEQYFGPGTRLTVT.

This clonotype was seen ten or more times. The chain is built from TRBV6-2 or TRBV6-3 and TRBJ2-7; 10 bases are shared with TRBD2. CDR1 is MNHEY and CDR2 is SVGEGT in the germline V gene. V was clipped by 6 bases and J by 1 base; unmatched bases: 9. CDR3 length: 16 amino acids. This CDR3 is CASSYSGRTLSYEQYF. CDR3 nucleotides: TGTGCCAGCAGCTATAGCGGGAGGACTCTTTCCTACGAGCAGTACTTC.

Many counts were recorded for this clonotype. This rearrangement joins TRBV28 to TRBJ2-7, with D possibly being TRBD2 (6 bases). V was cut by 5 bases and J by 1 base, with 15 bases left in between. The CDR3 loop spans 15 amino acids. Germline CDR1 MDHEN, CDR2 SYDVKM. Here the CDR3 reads CASSAPGLSSYEQYF. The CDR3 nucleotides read TGTGCCAGCAGTGCACCGGGACTTTCTTCCTACGAGCAGTACTTC. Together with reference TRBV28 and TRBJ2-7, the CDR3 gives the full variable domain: DVKVTQSSRYLVKRTGEKVFLECVQDMDHENMFWYRQDPGLGLRLIYFSYDVKMKEKGDIPEGYSVSREKKERFSLILESASTNQTSMYLCASSAPGLSSYEQYFGPGTRLTVT.

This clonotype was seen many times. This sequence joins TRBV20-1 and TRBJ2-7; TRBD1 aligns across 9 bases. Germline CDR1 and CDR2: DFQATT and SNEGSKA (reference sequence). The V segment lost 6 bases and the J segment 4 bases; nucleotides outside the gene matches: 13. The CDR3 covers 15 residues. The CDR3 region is CSAYANGGQGYEQYF. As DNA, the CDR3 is TGCAGTGCCTACGCTAATGGGGGACAGGGTTACGAGCAGTACTTC.

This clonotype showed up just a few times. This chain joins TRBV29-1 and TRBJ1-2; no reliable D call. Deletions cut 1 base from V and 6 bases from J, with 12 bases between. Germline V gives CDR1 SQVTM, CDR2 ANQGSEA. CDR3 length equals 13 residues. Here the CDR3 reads CSVEGFEYDGYTF. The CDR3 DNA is TGCAGCGTTGAAGGTTTTGAGTACGATGGCTACACCTTC.

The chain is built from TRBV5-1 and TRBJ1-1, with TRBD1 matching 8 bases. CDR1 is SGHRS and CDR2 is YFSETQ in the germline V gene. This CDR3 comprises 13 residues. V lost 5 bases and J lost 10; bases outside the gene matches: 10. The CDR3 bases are TGCGCCAGCAGTTCGGACAGGGTGGAGCGAGCTTTCTTT. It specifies CASSSDRVERAFF.

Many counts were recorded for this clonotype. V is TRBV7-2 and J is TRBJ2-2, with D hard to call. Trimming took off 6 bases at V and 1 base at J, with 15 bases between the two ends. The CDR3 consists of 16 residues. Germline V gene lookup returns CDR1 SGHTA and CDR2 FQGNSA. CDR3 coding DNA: TGTGCCAGCAGTCGCCACGGACCCGAGAACACCGGGGAGCTGTTTTTT. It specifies CASSRHGPENTGELFF.

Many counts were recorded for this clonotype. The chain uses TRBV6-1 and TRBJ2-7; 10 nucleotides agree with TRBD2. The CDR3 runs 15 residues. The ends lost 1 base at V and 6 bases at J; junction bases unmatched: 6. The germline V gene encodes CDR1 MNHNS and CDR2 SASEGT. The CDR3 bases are TGTGCCAGCAGTGAAGTTCTAGCGGGAGTAGGCGAGCAGTACTTC. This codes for CASSEVLAGVGEQYF.

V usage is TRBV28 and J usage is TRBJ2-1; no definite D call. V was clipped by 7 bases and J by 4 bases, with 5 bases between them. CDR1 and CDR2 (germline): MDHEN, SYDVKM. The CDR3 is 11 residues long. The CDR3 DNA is TGTGCCAGCACCTATTACAATGAGCAGTTCTTC. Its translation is CASTYYNEQFF. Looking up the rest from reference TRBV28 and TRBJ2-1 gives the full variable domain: DVKVTQSSRYLVKRTGEKVFLECVQDMDHENMFWYRQDPGLGLRLIYFSYDVKMKEKGDIPEGYSVSREKKERFSLILESASTNQTSMYLCASTYYNEQFFGPGTRLTVL.

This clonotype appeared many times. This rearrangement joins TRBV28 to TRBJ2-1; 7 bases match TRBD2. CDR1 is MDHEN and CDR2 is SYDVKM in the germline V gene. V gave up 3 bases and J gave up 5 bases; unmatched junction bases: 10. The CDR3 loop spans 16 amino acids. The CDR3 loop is CASSFPPGRSNNEQFF. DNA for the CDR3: TGTGCCAGCAGTTTCCCCCCCGGGAGGTCTAACAATGAGCAGTTCTTC.

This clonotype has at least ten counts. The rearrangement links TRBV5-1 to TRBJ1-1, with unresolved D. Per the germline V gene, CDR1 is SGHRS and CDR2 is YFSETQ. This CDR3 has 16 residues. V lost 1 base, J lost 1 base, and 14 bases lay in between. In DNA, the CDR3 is TGCGCCAGCAGCTTGCTCGGTGGGAGGGCGAACACTGAAGCTTTCTTT. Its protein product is CASSLLGGRANTEAFF.

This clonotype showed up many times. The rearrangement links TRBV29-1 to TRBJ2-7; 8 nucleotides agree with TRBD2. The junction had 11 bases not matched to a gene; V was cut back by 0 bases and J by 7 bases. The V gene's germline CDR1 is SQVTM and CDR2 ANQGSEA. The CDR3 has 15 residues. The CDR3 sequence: CSVEDRLAGLQEQYF. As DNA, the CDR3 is TGCAGCGTTGAAGATCGTCTAGCGGGTCTACAAGAGCAGTACTTC.

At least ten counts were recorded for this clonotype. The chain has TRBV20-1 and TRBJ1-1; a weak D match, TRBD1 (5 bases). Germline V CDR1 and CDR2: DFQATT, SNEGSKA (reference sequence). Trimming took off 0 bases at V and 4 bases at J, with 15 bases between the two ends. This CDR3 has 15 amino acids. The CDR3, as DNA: TGCAGTGCTAGAGATGCATCCAGGGCGGGCACTGAAGCTTTCTTT. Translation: CSARDASRAGTEAFF.

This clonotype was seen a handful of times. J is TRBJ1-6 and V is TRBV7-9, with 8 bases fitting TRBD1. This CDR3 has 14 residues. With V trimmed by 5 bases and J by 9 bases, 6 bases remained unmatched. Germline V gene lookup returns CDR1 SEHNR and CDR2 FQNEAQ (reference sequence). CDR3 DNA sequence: TGTGCCAGCAGCCGCGGACAGGGTTCTTCACCCCTCCACTTT. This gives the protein CASSRGQGSSPLHF.

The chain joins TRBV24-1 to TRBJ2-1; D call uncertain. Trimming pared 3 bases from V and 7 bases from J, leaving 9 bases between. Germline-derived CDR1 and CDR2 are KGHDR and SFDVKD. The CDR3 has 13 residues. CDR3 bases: TGTGCCACCAGTGATCCCTCTTCAAATGAGCAGTTCTTC. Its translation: CATSDPSSNEQFF.

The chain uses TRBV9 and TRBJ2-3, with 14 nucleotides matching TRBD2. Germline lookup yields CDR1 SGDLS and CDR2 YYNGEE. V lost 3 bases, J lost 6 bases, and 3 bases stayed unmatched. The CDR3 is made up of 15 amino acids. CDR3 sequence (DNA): TGTGCCAGCAGCGCGGGACTAGCGGGAGCGGATACGCAGTATTTT. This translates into CASSAGLAGADTQYF.